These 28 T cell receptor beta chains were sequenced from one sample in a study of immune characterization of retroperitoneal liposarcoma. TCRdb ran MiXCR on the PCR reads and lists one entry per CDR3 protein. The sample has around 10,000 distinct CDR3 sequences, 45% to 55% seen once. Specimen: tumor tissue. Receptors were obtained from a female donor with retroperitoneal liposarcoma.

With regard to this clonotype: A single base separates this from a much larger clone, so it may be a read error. This chain's CDR3 is CASSMRRPAGLYF. The CDR3 nucleotides are TGTGCCAGCAGCATGAGGAGACCAGCGGGTCTGTATTTT. V usage is TRBV12-3 or TRBV12-4 and J usage is TRBJ2-3, with D perhaps TRBD2 (6 bases). CDR3 length equals 13 residues. Trimming stripped 6 bases from V and 14 bases from J, with 21 bases between.

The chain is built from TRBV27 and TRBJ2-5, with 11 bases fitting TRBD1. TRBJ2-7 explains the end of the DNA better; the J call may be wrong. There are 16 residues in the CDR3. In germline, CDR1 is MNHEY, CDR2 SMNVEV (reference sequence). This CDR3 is CASSLPGQGGPNEQYF. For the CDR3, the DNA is TGTGCCAGCAGTTTGCCGGGACAGGGGGGGCCCAACGAGCAGTACTTC.

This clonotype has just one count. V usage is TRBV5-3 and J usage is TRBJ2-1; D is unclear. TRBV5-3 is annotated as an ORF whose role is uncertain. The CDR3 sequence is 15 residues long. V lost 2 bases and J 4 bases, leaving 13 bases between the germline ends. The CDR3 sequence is CARSFFGSGYNEQFF. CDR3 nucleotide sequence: TGTGCCAGAAGCTTTTTCGGATCCGGGTACAATGAGCAGTTCTTC.

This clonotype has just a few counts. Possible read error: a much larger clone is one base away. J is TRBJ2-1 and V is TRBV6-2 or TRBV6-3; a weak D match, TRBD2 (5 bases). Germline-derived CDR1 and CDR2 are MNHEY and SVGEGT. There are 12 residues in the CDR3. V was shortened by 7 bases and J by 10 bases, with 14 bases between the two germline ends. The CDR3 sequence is CASTGMGYEQFF. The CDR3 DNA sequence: TGTGCCAGCACGGGGATGGGATACGAGCAGTTCTTC.

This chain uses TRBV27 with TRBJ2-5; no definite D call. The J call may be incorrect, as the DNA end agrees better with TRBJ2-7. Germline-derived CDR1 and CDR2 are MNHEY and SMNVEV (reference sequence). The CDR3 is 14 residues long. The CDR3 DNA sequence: TGTGCCAGCAGTTCGCTGACTGGCACCTACGAGCAGTACTTC. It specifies CASSSLTGTYEQYF.

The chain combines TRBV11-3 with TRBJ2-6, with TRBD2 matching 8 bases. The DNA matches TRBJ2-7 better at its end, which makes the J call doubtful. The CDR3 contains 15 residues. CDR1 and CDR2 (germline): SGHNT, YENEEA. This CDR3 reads CASSPGGADAYEQYF. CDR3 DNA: TGTGCCAGCAGCCCCGGGGGGGCGGATGCCTACGAGCAGTACTTC.

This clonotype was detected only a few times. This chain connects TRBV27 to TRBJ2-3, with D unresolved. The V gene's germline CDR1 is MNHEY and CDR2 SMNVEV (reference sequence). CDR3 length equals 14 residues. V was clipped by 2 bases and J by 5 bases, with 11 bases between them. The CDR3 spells CASSLRYSGDTQYF. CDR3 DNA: TGTGCCAGCAGTTTAAGGTACTCCGGAGATACGCAGTATTTT.

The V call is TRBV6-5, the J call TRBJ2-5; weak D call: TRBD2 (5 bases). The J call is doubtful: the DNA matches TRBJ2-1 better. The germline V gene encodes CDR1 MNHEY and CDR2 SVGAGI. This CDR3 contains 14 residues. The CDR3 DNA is TGTGCCAGCAAGGCCCTCTTGCCCGAGGGTGAGCAGTTCTTC. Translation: CASKALLPEGEQFF.

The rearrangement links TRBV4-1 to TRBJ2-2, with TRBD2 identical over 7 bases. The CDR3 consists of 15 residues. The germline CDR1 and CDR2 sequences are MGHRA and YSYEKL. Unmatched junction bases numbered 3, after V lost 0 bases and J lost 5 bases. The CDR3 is CASSQEGRGTGELFF. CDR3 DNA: TGCGCCAGCAGCCAAGAAGGGAGGGGTACCGGGGAGCTGTTTTTT.

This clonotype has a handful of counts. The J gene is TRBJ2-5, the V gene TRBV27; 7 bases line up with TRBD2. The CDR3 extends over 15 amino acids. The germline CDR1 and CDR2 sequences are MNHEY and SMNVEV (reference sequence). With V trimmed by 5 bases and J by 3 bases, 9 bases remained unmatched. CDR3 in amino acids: CASSSPGTTEETQYF. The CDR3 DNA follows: TGTGCCAGCAGTAGTCCCGGGACTACCGAAGAGACCCAGTACTTC.

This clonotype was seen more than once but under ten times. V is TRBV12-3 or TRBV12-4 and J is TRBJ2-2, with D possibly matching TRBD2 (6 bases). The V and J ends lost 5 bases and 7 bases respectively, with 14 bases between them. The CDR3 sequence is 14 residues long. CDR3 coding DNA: TGTGCCAGCAGTATTAGCGGTAGGGACGGGGAGCTGTTTTTT. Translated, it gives CASSISGRDGELFF.

The CDR3 region has the DNA TGTGCCAGCAGCCCAAGACTGGGACTCCACTTATACGAGCAGTACTTC. This codes for CASSPRLGLHLYEQYF. V is TRBV7-6 and J is TRBJ2-3, with D tentatively TRBD2 (6 bases). The assigned J gene may be wrong: the sequence end matches TRBJ2-7 better. Germline CDR1 and CDR2: SGHVS and FNYEAQ. The CDR3 sequence is 16 residues long.

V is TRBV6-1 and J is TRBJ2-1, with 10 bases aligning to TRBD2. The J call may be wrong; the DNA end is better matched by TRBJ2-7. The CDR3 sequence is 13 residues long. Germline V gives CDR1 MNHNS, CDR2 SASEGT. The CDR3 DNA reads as TGTGCCAGCACTAAGCGGGAGGGCTACGAGCAGTACTTC. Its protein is CASTKREGYEQYF.

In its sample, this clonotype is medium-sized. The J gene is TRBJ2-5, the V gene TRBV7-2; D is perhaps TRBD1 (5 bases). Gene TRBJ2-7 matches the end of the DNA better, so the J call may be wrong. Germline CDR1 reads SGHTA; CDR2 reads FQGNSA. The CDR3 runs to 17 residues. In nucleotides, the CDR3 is TGTGCCAGCAGCTTATCGGCCTCATGGACAAACTCCTACGAGCAGTACTTC. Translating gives CASSLSASWTNSYEQYF.

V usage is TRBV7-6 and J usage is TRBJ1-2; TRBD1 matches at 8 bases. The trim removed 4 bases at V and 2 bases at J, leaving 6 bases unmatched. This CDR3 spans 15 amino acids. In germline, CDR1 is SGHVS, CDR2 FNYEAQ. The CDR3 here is CASSSGTGQNYGYTF. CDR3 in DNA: TGTGCCAGCAGCTCGGGGACAGGACAGAACTATGGCTACACCTTC.

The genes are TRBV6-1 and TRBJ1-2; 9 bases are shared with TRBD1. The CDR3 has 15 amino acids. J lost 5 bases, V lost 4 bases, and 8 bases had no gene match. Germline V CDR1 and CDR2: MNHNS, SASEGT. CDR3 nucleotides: TGTGCCAGCAGTGGAAGGGACAGGGACAGATATGGCTACACCTTC. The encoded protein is CASSGRDRDRYGYTF.

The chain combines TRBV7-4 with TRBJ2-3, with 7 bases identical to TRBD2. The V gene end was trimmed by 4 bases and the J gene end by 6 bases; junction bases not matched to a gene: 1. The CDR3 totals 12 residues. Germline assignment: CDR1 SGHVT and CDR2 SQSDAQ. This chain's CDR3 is CASSYGRDTQYF. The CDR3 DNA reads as TGTGCCAGCAGCTACGGGAGGGATACGCAGTATTTT.

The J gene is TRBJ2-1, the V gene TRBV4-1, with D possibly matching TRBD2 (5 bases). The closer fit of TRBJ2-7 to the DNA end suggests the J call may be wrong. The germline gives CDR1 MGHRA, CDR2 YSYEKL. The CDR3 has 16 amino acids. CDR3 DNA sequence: TGCGCCAGCAGTCAAACGAGTAACCTAGCCACCTACGAGCAGTACGTC. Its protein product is CASSQTSNLATYEQYV.

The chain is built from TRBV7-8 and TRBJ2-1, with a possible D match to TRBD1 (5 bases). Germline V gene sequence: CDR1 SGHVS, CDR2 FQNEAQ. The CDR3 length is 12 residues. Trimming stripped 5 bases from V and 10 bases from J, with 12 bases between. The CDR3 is CASSQSRVEQFF. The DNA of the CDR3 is TGTGCCAGCAGCCAGAGCAGGGTGGAGCAGTTCTTC.

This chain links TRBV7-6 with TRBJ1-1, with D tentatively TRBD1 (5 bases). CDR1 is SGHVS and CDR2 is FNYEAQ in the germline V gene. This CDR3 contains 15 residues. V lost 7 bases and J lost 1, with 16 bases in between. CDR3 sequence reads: CASTPRGGENTEAFF. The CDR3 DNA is TGTGCCAGCACTCCCCGGGGGGGAGAGAACACTGAAGCTTTCTTT. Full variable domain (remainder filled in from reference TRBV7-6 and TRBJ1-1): GAGVSQSPRYKVTKRGQDVALRCDPISGHVSLYWYRQALGQGPEFLTYFNYEAQQDKSGLPNDRFSAERPEGSISTLTIQRTEQRDSAMYRCASTPRGGENTEAFFGQGTRLTVV.

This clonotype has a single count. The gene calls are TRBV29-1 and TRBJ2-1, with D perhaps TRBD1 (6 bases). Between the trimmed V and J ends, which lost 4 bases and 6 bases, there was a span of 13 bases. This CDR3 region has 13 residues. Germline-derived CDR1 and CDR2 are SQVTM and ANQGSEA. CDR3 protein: CSVGQGISNEQFF. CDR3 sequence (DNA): TGCAGCGTTGGGCAGGGGATTTCCAATGAGCAGTTCTTC.

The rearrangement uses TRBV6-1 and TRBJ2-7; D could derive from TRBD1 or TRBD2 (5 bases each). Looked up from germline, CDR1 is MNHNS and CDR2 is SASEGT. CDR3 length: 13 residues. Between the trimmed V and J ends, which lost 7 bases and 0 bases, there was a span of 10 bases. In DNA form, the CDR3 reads TGTGCCAGCACCCGGGACCTCTCCTACGAGCAGTACTTC. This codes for CASTRDLSYEQYF.

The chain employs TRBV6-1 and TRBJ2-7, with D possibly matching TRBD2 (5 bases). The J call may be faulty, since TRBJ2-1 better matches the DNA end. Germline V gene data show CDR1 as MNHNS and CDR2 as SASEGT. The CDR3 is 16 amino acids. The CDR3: CASSPRTGFSSYGQFF. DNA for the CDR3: TGTGCCAGCAGTCCCCGGACGGGGTTTAGCTCCTACGGGCAGTTCTTC.

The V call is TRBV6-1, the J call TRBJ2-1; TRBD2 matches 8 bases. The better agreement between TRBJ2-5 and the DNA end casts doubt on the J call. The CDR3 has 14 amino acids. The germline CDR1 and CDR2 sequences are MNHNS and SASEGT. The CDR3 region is CASSGGGSMETQYF. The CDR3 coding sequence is TGTGCCAGCAGCGGGGGGGGATCTATGGAGACCCAGTACTTC.

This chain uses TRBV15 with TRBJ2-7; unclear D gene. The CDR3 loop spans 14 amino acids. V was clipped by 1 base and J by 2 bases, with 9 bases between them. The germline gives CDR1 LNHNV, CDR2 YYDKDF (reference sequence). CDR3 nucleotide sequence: TGTGCCACCAGCAGAGCTCAGGCTGCCTACGAGCAGTACTTC. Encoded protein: CATSRAQAAYEQYF.

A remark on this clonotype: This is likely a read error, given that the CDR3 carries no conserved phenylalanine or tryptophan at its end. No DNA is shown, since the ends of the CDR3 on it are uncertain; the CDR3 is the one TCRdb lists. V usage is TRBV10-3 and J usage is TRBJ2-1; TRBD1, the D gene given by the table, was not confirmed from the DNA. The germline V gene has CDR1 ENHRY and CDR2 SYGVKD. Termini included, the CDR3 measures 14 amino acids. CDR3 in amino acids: CASSEQGSVGMGPA.

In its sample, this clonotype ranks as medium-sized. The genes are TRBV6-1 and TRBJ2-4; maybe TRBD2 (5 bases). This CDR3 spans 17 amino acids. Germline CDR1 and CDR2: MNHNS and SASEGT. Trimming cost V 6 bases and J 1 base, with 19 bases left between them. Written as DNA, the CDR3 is TGTGCCAGCAGGGCCTACTCCGGACTCGAGGCCAAAAACATTCAGTACTTC. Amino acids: CASRAYSGLEAKNIQYF.

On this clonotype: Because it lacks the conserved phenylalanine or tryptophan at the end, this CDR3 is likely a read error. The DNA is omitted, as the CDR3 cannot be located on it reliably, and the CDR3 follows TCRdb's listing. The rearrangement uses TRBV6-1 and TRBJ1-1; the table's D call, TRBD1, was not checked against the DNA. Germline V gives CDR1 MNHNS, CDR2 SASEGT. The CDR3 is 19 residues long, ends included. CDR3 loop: CASSEEGTGRSKRPSTSGQ.